This section outlines one TCR beta chain sequence together with its context. Which antigen it targets is not known. No base quality values were provided; no much bigger clone lies one nucleotide off. This sample is drawn from a study of OX40 agonist ivuxolimab in advanced cancers. With respect to the entire study: Ivuxolimab, which targeted the costimulatory receptor OX40 (CD134), was an agonistic, fully human IgG2 monoclonal antibody. Intravenous ivuxolimab was administered to patients every 2 weeks at six dose levels: 0.01, 0.1, 0.3, 1.5, 3 and 10 mg/kg. Among the roughly 52 dose-escalation patients, approximately 20 had hepatocellular carcinoma, 15 or so melanoma, 9 renal cell carcinoma and 9 head and neck cancer. In the dose-escalation cohort, approximately 82% of patients were male, and the mean age was roughly 60 years with a range of about 20 to 79. Patients were allowed to have had prior anti-PD-1, anti-PD-L1 or anti-CTLA-4 therapy, and 30% to 40% of the dose-escalation patients had been treated with checkpoint inhibitors. Partial responses occurred in three dose-escalation patients, of whom one had hepatocellular carcinoma and two had cutaneous melanoma. The purpose of peripheral TCRbeta sequencing was to test whether ivuxolimab changed TCR sequence diversity and led to clonal T-cell expansion. The paper covers the monotherapy dose-escalation part of the phase I ivuxolimab trial, which included N ≈ 57 patients.

Overall study outcomes, separate from this receptor: Low levels of normalized T-cell clonal expansion were also seen in some nonresponding patients. In the 0.1-3.0 mg/kg groups, partial responders were among the patients with the lowest normalized peripheral clonal expansion, particularly in CD8+ T cells. At doses from 0.1 to 3.0 mg/kg, clonal expansion was seen in both CD4+ and CD8+ blood T cells between baseline and week 6. After ivuxolimab, more expanded clones were found on average in CD8+ T cells than in CD4+ T cells. The antigen specificity of the clonally expanded peripheral T cells was not determined.

CDR1 and CDR2 (SGHRS, YFSETQ) derive from the germline V gene. Inclusive of the bounding cysteine and phenylalanine, the CDR3 is 13 residues long. Only the CDR3 portion is preserved as DNA: 39 bases, with reading frame beginning at the first base. A distance of 8 bases separates the germline ends of V and J, which lose 0 bases and 4 bases respectively. Genomic DNA was isolated from the sorted cells so that the TCRbeta CDR3 region could be sequenced. The immunoSEQ Assay was used for sequencing of TCRbeta CDR3 regions. Entries here come from immuneACCESS through TCRdb and include only in-frame sequences with V and J called. Some clones fail to appear in such tables; in the studies checked, an unresolved V gene covers under half of the shortfall, and the cause of the remainder is unknown. This sample lists 120,000 or so clones; about nine tenths were detected once. The ten largest account for around 0.26% of the sample.

Patients with a history of autoimmune disease or receiving systemic immunosuppression were excluded from the trial. Peripheral blood for TCR sequencing was collected from all dose cohorts at baseline, on cycle 4 day 1, and on cycle 7 day 1. The samples were drawn from a first-in-human, open-label, multicenter phase I dose-escalation trial of ivuxolimab. Adults with locally advanced or metastatic melanoma, renal cell, hepatocellular, or head and neck squamous cell carcinoma were enrolled in the trial. Before TCR sequencing, CD4+ and CD8+ T cells were separately sorted from peripheral blood. The TCR sequence derives from an adult with an advanced solid tumor such as melanoma, head and neck, liver or kidney cancer. Sequenced material: CD4+ or CD8+ T cells sorted from blood, taken in a trial of the OX40 agonist ivuxolimab. The V and J segments used are TRBV5-1 and TRBJ2-7, with the D segment identity uncertain. The nucleotide sequence reads as follows: TGCGCCAGCAGCTTGGACAGTGGATACGAGCAGTACTTC. It is translated as CASSLDSGYEQYF. Extended through the reference TRBV5-1 and TRBJ2-7 proteins, this CDR3 yields the full variable domain: KAGVTQTPRYLIKTRGQQVTLSCSPISGHRSVSWYQQTPGQGLQFLFEYFSETQRNKGNFPGRFSGRQFSNSRSEMNVSTLELGDSALYLCASSLDSGYEQYFGPGTRLTVT.